A selection of T cell receptor beta chains follows, all from one sample in a study of blood T cell repertoires in COVID-19. Assay used: immunoSEQ multiplex PCR; TCRdb lists only in-frame clones, some missing. The repertoire has about 100,000 clones, over 75% of them found once; the top ten carry around 4.1%. The specimen was peripheral blood. The receptor set was obtained from a man between 60 and 75 years old with acute or convalescent COVID-19. Both conserved end residues are part of each CDR3. Fields, in order: D gene, V gene, clone size, CDR3 length, J gene, CDR3 protein, CDR3 DNA. The D gene is left open where the match is weak. Where a row states a size, it is once, few, many or the class of an expanded clone; other rows omit it.

TRBD2,TRBV19,-,17,TRBJ2-3,CASSFEFSSGGADTQYF,TGTGCCAGTAGTTTCGAATTTTCTAGCGGGGGGGCAGATACGCAGTATTTT
-,TRBV27,-,13,TRBJ2-3,CASSFEWRDTQYF,TGTGCCAGCAGTTTTGAGTGGAGAGATACGCAGTATTTT
-,TRBV19,-,15,TRBJ2-7,CASSPATGVSYEQYF,TGTGCCAGTAGCCCGGCGACAGGAGTCTCCTACGAGCAGTACTTC
TRBD1,TRBV19,few,14,TRBJ1-6,CASSMSRGQSPLHF,TGTGCCAGTAGTATGAGCAGGGGGCAGTCACCCCTCCACTTT
TRBD1,TRBV7-6,few,15,TRBJ2-7,CASSAYGTGGYEQYF,TGTGCCAGCAGCGCATACGGGACAGGGGGCTACGAGCAGTACTTC
TRBD2,TRBV18,-,17,TRBJ2-7,CASSLDGTSGAPYEQYF,TGTGCCAGCTCACTCGACGGGACTAGCGGCGCCCCCTACGAGCAGTACTTC
-,TRBV6-5,-,14,TRBJ1-1,CASSYSTRNTEAFF,TGTGCCAGCAGTTACAGCACCCGGAACACTGAAGCTTTCTTT
TRBD1,TRBV4-1,once,16,TRBJ1-5,CASSQGGGTGLWAQHF,TGCGCCAGCAGCCAAGGGGGCGGGACAGGGCTATGGGCCCAGCATTTT
TRBD1,TRBV5-8,-,16,TRBJ1-2,CASSLISGTANYGYTF,TGTGCCAGCAGCCTCATTTCCGGGACAGCGAACTATGGCTACACCTTC
-,TRBV4-2,-,15,TRBJ2-7,CASGKPGEGSGEQYF,TGTGCCAGCGGCAAGCCCGGGGAAGGTTCTGGCGAGCAGTACTTC
TRBD1,TRBV6-5,-,15,TRBJ2-7,CASSYQDRAYYEQYF,TGTGCCAGCAGTTACCAGGACAGGGCCTACTACGAGCAGTACTTC
TRBD2,TRBV9,-,17,TRBJ2-1,CASSVVAGGRGYNEQFF,TGTGCCAGCAGCGTCGTAGCGGGGGGCCGGGGTTACAATGAGCAGTTCTTC
-,TRBV11-3,-,14,TRBJ2-1,CASSSDSSYNEQFF,TGTGCCAGCAGCTCCGACAGCTCCTACAATGAGCAGTTCTTC
-,TRBV2,-,14,TRBJ1-1,CASSTRQKGTEAFF,TGTGCCAGCAGTACACGACAGAAGGGCACTGAAGCTTTCTTT
TRBD2,TRBV18,-,19,TRBJ2-3,CASSPKSTALAGGEDTQYF,TGTGCCAGCTCACCCAAGTCTACCGCCCTAGCGGGAGGGGAGGATACGCAGTATTTT
TRBD1,TRBV5-5,few,16,TRBJ2-1,CASSLIGTGSYNEQFF,TGTGCCAGCAGCTTGATCGGGACAGGGTCCTACAATGAGCAGTTCTTC
-,TRBV27,-,15,TRBJ1-4,CASSFPERGDEKLFF,TGTGCCAGCAGTTTCCCGGAGCGGGGGGATGAAAAACTGTTTTTT
TRBD1,TRBV19,-,17,TRBJ2-1,CASSMTNSGTEYNEQFF,TGTGCCAGTAGTATGACCAACTCCGGGACAGAGTACAATGAGCAGTTCTTC
TRBD2,TRBV6-6,once,15,TRBJ2-1,CASSPREGGVNEQFF,TGTGCCAGCAGTCCCCGGGAGGGGGGTGTGAATGAGCAGTTCTTC
-,TRBV2,-,13,TRBJ1-5,CASKEERDQPQHF,TGTGCCAGCAAGGAGGAGCGGGATCAGCCCCAGCATTTT
TRBD1,TRBV2,few,14,TRBJ1-6,CARRQGSYNSPLHF,TGTGCCAGACGACAGGGTTCCTATAATTCACCCCTCCACTTT
TRBD2,TRBV5-1,-,16,TRBJ2-1,CASSSVTGTSTDEQFF,TGCGCCAGCAGCTCCGTGACAGGGACTAGCACGGATGAGCAGTTCTTC
-,TRBV5-1,few,12,TRBJ2-7,CASSLGAGEQYF,TGCGCCAGCAGCTTGGGGGCGGGGGAGCAGTACTTC
-,TRBV6-5,once,14,TRBJ2-5,CASTWSGIQETQYF,TGTGCCAGTACGTGGTCGGGGATCCAAGAGACCCAGTACTTC
-,TRBV5-1,-,14,TRBJ1-5,CASSWGIGGQPQHF,TGCGCCAGCAGCTGGGGTATCGGGGGACAGCCCCAGCATTTT
TRBD1,TRBV30,-,15,TRBJ1-4,CAWRPPDRGGEKLFF,TGTGCCTGGAGGCCGCCGGACAGGGGAGGCGAAAAACTGTTTTTT
-,TRBV27,-,13,TRBJ2-1,CASGTTSYNEQFF,TGTGCCAGCGGGACAACCTCCTACAATGAGCAGTTCTTC
-,TRBV5-1,-,15,TRBJ2-7,CASSSSRESSYEQYF,TGCGCCAGCAGCTCCTCCCGGGAAAGCTCCTACGAGCAGTACTTC
TRBD2,TRBV30,-,13,TRBJ2-5,CAWSLAGVETQYF,TGTGCCTGGAGCCTAGCGGGAGTAGAGACCCAGTACTTC
TRBD1,TRBV6-2/TRBV6-3,-,16,TRBJ2-7,CASSPGNRGRPYEQYF,TGTGCCAGCAGTCCAGGAAACAGGGGGCGTCCCTACGAGCAGTACTTC
TRBD2,TRBV7-9,-,15,TRBJ2-7,CASSSAGGPTYEQYF,TGTGCCAGCAGCTCAGCGGGAGGGCCAACCTACGAGCAGTACTTC
TRBD1,TRBV30,-,14,TRBJ1-2,CAWSGTQGAGGYTF,TGTGCCTGGAGCGGGACACAGGGGGCCGGTGGCTACACCTTC
TRBD2,TRBV11-1,-,16,TRBJ2-7,CASSLRTSGPRLEQYF,TGTGCCAGCAGCTTAAGAACTAGCGGGCCTCGCTTGGAGCAGTACTTC
TRBD2,TRBV5-1,-,14,TRBJ2-7,CASSLAAGVNEQYF,TGCGCCAGCAGCTTGGCAGCGGGAGTGAACGAGCAGTACTTC
-,TRBV19,-,12,TRBJ2-1,CASSIMYNEQFF,TGTGCCAGTAGTATTATGTACAATGAGCAGTTCTTC
-,TRBV19,-,14,TRBJ1-1,CASVRQGFSSEAFF,TGTGCCAGCGTTCGTCAGGGGTTTAGTTCTGAAGCTTTCTTT
-,TRBV5-5,few,15,TRBJ2-1,CASSLFLSSYNEQFF,TGTGCCAGCAGCTTGTTCCTGAGCTCCTACAATGAGCAGTTCTTC
-,TRBV7-9,-,12,TRBJ1-2,CASSLQGHGYTF,TGTGCCAGCAGCTTGCAGGGGCATGGCTACACCTTC
TRBD1,TRBV6-1,-,16,TRBJ2-2,CASSEARTGNTGELFF,TGTGCCAGCAGTGAAGCAAGGACAGGGAACACCGGGGAGCTGTTTTTT
TRBD2,TRBV27,once,16,TRBJ2-3,CASSYTGLAATDTQYF,TGTGCCAGCAGTTACACGGGACTAGCGGCTACAGATACGCAGTATTTT
TRBD1,TRBV7-9,-,15,TRBJ2-7,CATPGIPGQGLGKYF,TGTGCCACCCCAGGCATTCCGGGACAGGGGCTGGGAAAGTACTTC
-,TRBV11-2,-,15,TRBJ1-1,CASSLTGQWITEAFF,TGTGCCAGCAGCTTGACTGGACAGTGGATCACTGAAGCTTTCTTT
-,TRBV4-3,-,15,TRBJ2-3,CASSQDVGATDTQYF,TGCGCCAGCAGCCAAGATGTAGGGGCCACAGATACGCAGTATTTT